The entry below describes one TCR beta chain. Its antigen is as yet unknown. These data belong to a study of T cell repertoires in cytomegalovirus infection. Study at large: Matching HLA type, along with CMV infection, was indicated by public TCR beta signatures.

Each CDR3 protein is one row after TCRdb ran MiXCR on the reads. The sample carries around 770,000 distinct CDR3 sequences, 25% to 35% recorded once. The clonotype was recovered from a human donor in good health (CMV status not recorded). Some clones in this sample may be carry-over from other donors' samples. Sequences were derived from cultured CD8+ T cells from PBMCs, sampled from culture after CMV antigen stimulation.

CDR3 sequence reads: CATSRDPRSKSEKLFF. The CDR3 nucleotides are TGTGCCACCAGCAGAGATCCGAGGTCAAAAAGCGAAAAACTGTTTTTT. The rearrangement links TRBV15 to TRBJ1-4; no clear D. The CDR3 is 16 residues long. Between the trimmed V and J ends, which lost 0 bases and 8 bases, there was a span of 16 bases. Germline loops: CDR1 LNHNV, CDR2 YYDKDF (reference sequence).